Sequencing of this T cell receptor beta chain was carried out in a study of cytomegalovirus exposure and HLA in healthy donors. Some clones are missing from TCRdb's copy, which holds only in-frame ones; the method was immunoSEQ multiplex PCR. The sample lists 120,000 or so clones; 70% to 90% were seen once. The V gene's germline CDR1 is SGHNT and CDR2 YYREEE (reference sequence). The trim removed 1 base at V and 5 bases at J, leaving 9 bases unmatched. The CDR3 loop spans 16 amino acids. This chain joins TRBV5-4 and TRBJ2-5; TRBD2 matches 9 bases. The clonotype originates from a woman under 30 in good health and CMV-seronegative. The sample was PBMCs. Here the CDR3 DNA reads TGTGCCAGCAGCTTGCCCGTAGCGGGAGCGGGGGAGACCCAGTACTTC. Translated, it gives CASSLPVAGAGETQYF.